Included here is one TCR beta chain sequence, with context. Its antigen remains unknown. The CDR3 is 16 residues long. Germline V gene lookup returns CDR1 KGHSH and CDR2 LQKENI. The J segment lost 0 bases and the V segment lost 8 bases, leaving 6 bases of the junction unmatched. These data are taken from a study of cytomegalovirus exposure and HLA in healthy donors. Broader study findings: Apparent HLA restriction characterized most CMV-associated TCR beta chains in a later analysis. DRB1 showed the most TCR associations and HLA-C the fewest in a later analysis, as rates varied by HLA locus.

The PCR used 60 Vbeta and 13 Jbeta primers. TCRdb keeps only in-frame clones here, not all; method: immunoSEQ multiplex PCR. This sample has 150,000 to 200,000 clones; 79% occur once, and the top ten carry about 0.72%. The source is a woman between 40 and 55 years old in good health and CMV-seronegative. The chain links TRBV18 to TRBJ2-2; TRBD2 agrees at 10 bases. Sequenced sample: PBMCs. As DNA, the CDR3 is TGTGCCAGCGGCAGACTAGCGGGCTCGAACACCGGGGAGCTGTTTTTT. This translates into CASGRLAGSNTGELFF.